Detailed here is one T cell receptor (beta chain). Its antigen remains unidentified. Within one base of it there is no much larger clone, and no base qualities were kept. The source of the sample is a study of cytomegalovirus exposure and HLA in healthy donors (dated by TCRdb to 2017 to 2019). Some background on the complete study: The 550 to 750 repertoires of the first cohort and the roughly 110 validation repertoires were produced on the same platform, according to a later analysis. The aim of the study was to test whether cataloging public T cell receptors could identify signatures of past pathogen exposure. Besides the first cohort of approximately 710 subjects, a separate validation cohort made up of 120 different subjects was used. To predict cytomegalovirus infection status, the study brought together high-throughput TCR immunosequencing, statistical association of individual TCRs with disease status, and machine learning. General findings and caveats noted by the study authors: While some public TCRs were present in many individuals, most TCR sequences turned up only very rarely across donors. The authors suggested that the approach could potentially be extended to other disease states and immunological phenotypes. Of the cluster scores, approximately 95% were above 0 in a later analysis, which found that TCRs clustered in the first cohort also tended to co-occur in the 95 to 150 validation repertoires. The validation cohort had no HLA typing available for a later analysis, so co-occurrence within that cohort was assessed over all 130 or so repertoires. In vitro tests confirmed that three of the cytomegalovirus-associated TCR beta chains recognize cytomegalovirus antigens. The study listed around 160 TCR beta chains as associated with cytomegalovirus. Cytomegalovirus status was reported to be diagnosed by the classifier with high specificity and sensitivity in both the original and validation cohorts.

From its cysteine to its phenylalanine, the CDR3 spans 14 amino acids. Left in the record is the CDR3 DNA by itself, 42 bases read in frame from the first base. V has 3 bases trimmed and J has 3 bases trimmed; junction bases matching no gene number 3. The germline V gene (reference sequence) sets CDR1 to MNHEY and CDR2 to SMNVEV. Libraries were constructed by the immunoSEQ multiplex PCR assay. The authors' pipeline ran thus. A statistical classification framework was built to diagnose cytomegalovirus status from the catalog of TCR beta chain sequences. TCRdb mirrors the immuneACCESS table, restricted to in-frame sequences. Some clones are absent from its copies; in checked studies, under half trace to an unresolved V gene, and the reason for the others is unknown. V, J and clone size are taken as reported in that table, and D and trimming were inferred from the DNA itself. The sample records 55,000 to 70,000 clones, roughly 94% of which are singletons. Approximately 2.5% of the sample goes to the ten largest clones.

Donors formed part of the validation cohort, which comprised 120 subjects and was distinct from the first cohort of 550 to 850 subjects. This clonotype originated in a man younger than 35 in good health and CMV-seronegative. The chain is assembled from TRBV27 and TRBJ2-7, and TRBD1 matches 9 of the central bases. Sample: PBMCs. The CDR3 amino acid sequence is: CASSFGTGLYEQYF. DNA sequence: TGTGCCAGCAGTTTTGGGACAGGGCTCTACGAGCAGTACTTC.